These 32 T cell receptor beta chains share one sample of origin, sequenced in a study of blood T cell repertoires in COVID-19. Here immunoSEQ multiplex PCR was the method, and the copy in TCRdb shows in-frame clones only, minus some. The sample carries more than 110,000 clones, 70% to 85% recorded once. Sequencing input: peripheral blood. These receptors were collected from a human donor in a cohort sampled during active COVID-19.

The chain is built from TRBV7-2 and TRBJ1-5; D may be TRBD1 (5 bases). Germline values: CDR1 SGHTA, CDR2 FQGNSA. The CDR3 has 12 amino acids. The germline V and J ends were trimmed by 5 bases and 8 bases, with 10 bases remaining between them. CDR3 DNA sequence: TGTGCCAGCAGCCCCTTAGGGGAGCCCCAGCATTTT. Protein product: CASSPLGEPQHF. Full variable domain (rest looked up from reference TRBV7-2 and TRBJ1-5): GAGVSQSPSNKVTEKGKDVELRCDPISGHTALYWYRQSLGQGLEFLIYFQGNSAPDKSGLPSDRFSAERTGGSVSTLTIQRTQQEDSAVYLCASSPLGEPQHFGDGTRLSIL.

The chain is built from TRBV28 and TRBJ1-3, with a weak D call TRBD1 (6 bases). The germline V gene has CDR1 MDHEN and CDR2 SYDVKM. CDR3 length: 15 amino acids. The V and J ends lost 4 bases and 0 bases respectively, with 10 bases between them. CDR3 sequence: CASSSGQFSGNTIYF. CDR3 coding DNA: TGTGCCAGCAGTTCCGGACAGTTCTCTGGAAACACCATATATTTT. Full variable domain (remainder filled in from reference TRBV28 and TRBJ1-3): DVKVTQSSRYLVKRTGEKVFLECVQDMDHENMFWYRQDPGLGLRLIYFSYDVKMKEKGDIPEGYSVSREKKERFSLILESASTNQTSMYLCASSSGQFSGNTIYFGEGSWLTVV.

V gene TRBV2 combines with J gene TRBJ2-5; 13 bases map to TRBD2. This CDR3 spans 20 amino acids. V was pared by 6 bases and J by 2 bases, with 18 bases of the junction left unmatched. Germline lookup yields CDR1 SNHLY and CDR2 FYNNEI. CDR3 sequence (DNA): TGTGCCAGCAGATACATCCCCTCATTTACTAGCGGGGGGGATCAAGAGACCCAGTACTTC. This encodes CASRYIPSFTSGGDQETQYF.

This sequence joins TRBV28 and TRBJ1-1; D is undetermined. The V end lost 7 bases, the J end lost 1 base, and 13 bases lay between the germline ends. The V gene's germline CDR1 is MDHEN and CDR2 SYDVKM. The CDR3 contains 14 residues. CDR3 residues: CASTPWEGNTEAFF. As DNA, the CDR3 is TGTGCCAGCACCCCCTGGGAGGGGAACACTGAAGCTTTCTTT. The full variable domain, rest sourced from reference TRBV28 and TRBJ1-1, is DVKVTQSSRYLVKRTGEKVFLECVQDMDHENMFWYRQDPGLGLRLIYFSYDVKMKEKGDIPEGYSVSREKKERFSLILESASTNQTSMYLCASTPWEGNTEAFFGQGTRLTVV.

This chain connects TRBV23-1 to TRBJ2-5, with 11 bases lining up with TRBD1. TRBV23-1 is marked as an open reading frame, function uncertain. V trimming: 1 base; J trimming: 3 bases; junction bases outside the gene matches: 13. The CDR3 is 19 amino acids. This CDR3 reads CASSQFFQPGTGGEETQYF. CDR3 sequence (DNA): TGCGCCAGCAGTCAATTCTTTCAGCCCGGGACAGGGGGGGAAGAGACCCAGTACTTC.

The chain employs TRBV7-2 and TRBJ2-1; TRBD1 matches at 7 bases. This CDR3 spans 14 amino acids. V shed 8 bases, J shed 0 bases, and the junction held 4 bases outside the gene matches. Per the germline V gene, CDR1 is SGHTA and CDR2 is FQGNSA. Here the CDR3 reads CASLRDSSYNEQFF. The CDR3 bases are TGTGCCAGCCTCCGGGACAGCTCCTACAATGAGCAGTTCTTC.

The chain couples TRBV10-3 to TRBJ2-3; 8 bases agree with TRBD2. The germline gives CDR1 ENHRY, CDR2 SYGVKD. The CDR3 covers 14 residues. The V segment lost 10 bases and the J segment 0 bases; nucleotides outside the gene matches: 6. For the CDR3, the DNA is TGTGCCACCCGGGGGGGGGACAGCACAGATACGCAGTATTTT. It encodes CATRGGDSTDTQYF.

DNA of the CDR3: TGTGCCAGCAGCTTGCACCCAAGCGAGGGGGCGAGAGGAGAGACCCAGTACTTC. This gives the protein CASSLHPSEGARGETQYF. This chain links TRBV11-2 with TRBJ2-5; 7 bases align to TRBD1. Germline CDR1 SGHAT, CDR2 FQNNGV. V trimming: 3 bases; J trimming: 4 bases; junction bases outside the gene matches: 17. The CDR3 contains 18 residues.

The CDR3 bases are TGTGCCAGAAGCTTGGCCGGGAGGGATAGCACAGATACGCAGTATTTT. Its translation: CARSLAGRDSTDTQYF. The chain couples TRBV5-3 to TRBJ2-3; TRBD2 agrees at 8 bases. TRBV5-3 is placed among ORFs of uncertain function. This CDR3 contains 16 residues. V was pared by 0 bases and J by 0 bases, with 3 bases of the junction left unmatched.

This chain uses TRBV7-8 with TRBJ1-1; no clear D gene. Germline V CDR1 and CDR2: SGHVS, FQNEAQ. The CDR3 covers 15 residues. V was trimmed by 5 bases and J by 1 base, leaving 14 bases between them. The CDR3 spells CASSRGAGKNTEAFF. The CDR3 DNA sequence: TGTGCCAGCAGCCGTGGCGCGGGAAAGAACACTGAAGCTTTCTTT.

The sample holds a few counts of this clone. The rearrangement uses TRBV7-2 and TRBJ1-4; a possible D gene is TRBD1 (6 bases). Germline-derived CDR1 and CDR2 are SGHTA and FQGNSA. The CDR3 extends over 15 amino acids. V was trimmed by 5 bases and J by 0 bases, leaving 10 bases between them. The CDR3 loop is CASSPTGSTNEKLFF. The DNA of the CDR3 is TGTGCCAGCAGCCCTACAGGGTCAACTAATGAAAAACTGTTTTTT. The entire variable domain, with the rest obtained from reference TRBV7-2 and TRBJ1-4, is as follows: GAGVSQSPSNKVTEKGKDVELRCDPISGHTALYWYRQSLGQGLEFLIYFQGNSAPDKSGLPSDRFSAERTGGSVSTLTIQRTQQEDSAVYLCASSPTGSTNEKLFFGSGTQLSVL.

This chain uses TRBV19 with TRBJ2-7, with D possibly TRBD2 on 5 matching bases. The V end lost 1 base, the J end lost 4 bases, and 17 bases lay between the germline ends. From germline, CDR1 is LNHDA and CDR2 SQIVND (reference sequence). The CDR3 is 16 residues long. The chain's CDR3 is CASSIVKGNSGYEQYF. The CDR3 bases are TGTGCCAGTAGTATAGTTAAGGGAAACTCGGGATACGAGCAGTACTTC.

This chain links TRBV27 with TRBJ2-1; tentatively, D is TRBD2 (5 bases). The V end was cut by 5 bases, the J end by 15 bases, with 17 bases between. CDR3 size: 12 residues. Germline loops: CDR1 MNHEY, CDR2 SMNVEV (reference sequence). CDR3 nucleotides: TGTGCCAGCAGTCCCTCCGGACTCGATCCGTTCTTC. Protein product: CASSPSGLDPFF.

The gene calls are TRBV7-6 and TRBJ2-5, with D maybe TRBD2 (5 bases). This CDR3 spans 16 amino acids. Germline CDR1 SGHVS, CDR2 FNYEAQ. V was trimmed by 5 bases and J by 7 bases, leaving 23 bases between them. The CDR3 spells CASSNNLGPDEGTQYF. The CDR3 nucleotides are TGTGCCAGCAGCAACAACCTCGGGCCCGACGAGGGGACCCAGTACTTC.

The rearrangement links TRBV19 to TRBJ1-4, with D possibly TRBD1 on 5 matching bases. The V gene's germline CDR1 is LNHDA and CDR2 SQIVND (reference sequence). This CDR3 comprises 14 residues. With 3 bases removed from V and 8 bases from J, the gap between germline ends came to 13 bases. The chain's CDR3 is CASSIVGGEEKLFF. The DNA for the CDR3 is TGTGCCAGTAGTATCGTCGGGGGGGAAGAAAAACTGTTTTTT.

The chain combines TRBV3-1 (or the pseudogene TRBV3-2) with TRBJ1-2; no reliable D call. This CDR3 has 14 residues. CDR1 and CDR2 (germline): LGHDT, YNNKEL (reference sequence). V lost 0 bases, J lost 4 bases, and 9 bases lay in between. CDR3 DNA: TGTGCCAGCAGCCAAGATCGACGGGGCTATGGCTACACCTTC. It codes for CASSQDRRGYGYTF.

The CDR3 protein is CASSVRGTGLATDTQYF. The CDR3 coding sequence is TGTGCCAGCAGCGTAAGGGGTACGGGACTAGCCACAGATACGCAGTATTTT. V is TRBV9 and J is TRBJ2-3; the match to TRBD2 covers 9 bases. The V gene end was trimmed by 1 base and the J gene end by 2 bases; junction bases not matched to a gene: 8. The germline CDR1 and CDR2 sequences are SGDLS and YYNGEE. CDR3 length: 17 amino acids.

The chain joins TRBV4-1 to TRBJ2-7, with 12 bases fitting TRBD1. The ends lost 3 bases at V and 4 bases at J; junction bases unmatched: 7. This CDR3 region has 16 residues. CDR1 is MGHRA and CDR2 is YSYEKL in the germline V gene. The CDR3: CASSHSPGQGAYEQYF. In DNA form, the CDR3 reads TGCGCCAGCAGCCACAGTCCGGGACAGGGGGCTTACGAGCAGTACTTC.

This rearrangement joins TRBV2 to TRBJ1-6; D is undetermined. The length of the CDR3 is 15 residues. The V end was cut by 5 bases, the J end by 7 bases, with 15 bases between. Germline V lookup: CDR1 SNHLY, CDR2 FYNNEI. The CDR3 sequence is CASSPVNSGNSPLHF. Written as DNA, the CDR3 is TGTGCCAGCAGTCCAGTTAATTCGGGGAATTCACCCCTCCACTTT.

V and J are TRBV7-9 and TRBJ1-1, with TRBD1 as a possible D gene (6 bases). The CDR3 consists of 15 residues. V lost 5 bases, J lost 3 bases, and 16 bases lay in between. Germline CDR1 SEHNR, CDR2 FQNEAQ (reference sequence). CDR3 sequence (DNA): TGTGCCAGCAGCCTATCGGGACACCGGGACACTGAAGCTTTCTTT. Translation: CASSLSGHRDTEAFF.

This clone turned up a few times. The gene calls are TRBV6-2 or TRBV6-3 and TRBJ1-2; D is unresolved. Germline V gives CDR1 MNHEY, CDR2 SVGEGT. V shed 2 bases and J shed 4 bases, with 20 bases lying between them. The CDR3 covers 17 residues. CDR3 amino acids: CASSYTGGRTRGYGYTF. CDR3 nucleotide sequence: TGTGCCAGCAGTTACACGGGCGGCCGAACCCGGGGCTATGGCTACACCTTC.

The chain couples TRBV10-3 to TRBJ1-1; the match to TRBD1 covers 8 bases. Germline assignment: CDR1 ENHRY and CDR2 SYGVKD. This CDR3 spans 15 amino acids. V shed 3 bases, J shed 5 bases, and the junction held 8 bases outside the gene matches. The CDR3 region has the DNA TGTGCCATCAGTGACCCCGGGACAGGTTCTACTGAAGCTTTCTTT. Protein: CAISDPGTGSTEAFF.

The rearrangement links TRBV6-5 to TRBJ2-3; unclear D gene. With 6 bases removed from V and 1 base from J, the gap between germline ends came to 8 bases. The CDR3 loop spans 13 amino acids. The germline CDR1 and CDR2 sequences are MNHEY and SVGAGI. CDR3 DNA sequence: TGTGCCAGCAGGGGCTCAGGCACAGATACGCAGTATTTT. It specifies CASRGSGTDTQYF.

CDR3: CASSQRAGGAGGQPQHF. The DNA for the CDR3 is TGTGCCAGCAGCCAAAGGGCAGGGGGCGCGGGAGGGCAGCCCCAGCATTTT. V gene TRBV5-8 combines with J gene TRBJ1-5; 8 bases match TRBD1. This CDR3 contains 17 residues. Trimming at V came to 4 bases and at J to 7 bases, leaving 16 bases not matched to a gene. Germline V CDR1 and CDR2: SGHTS, YDEGEE. The full variable domain, rest sourced from reference TRBV5-8 and TRBJ1-5, is EAGVTQSPTHLIKTRGQQATLRCSPISGHTSVYWYQQALGLGLQFLLWYDEGEERNRGNFPPRFSGRQFPNYSSELNVNALELEDSALYLCASSQRAGGAGGQPQHFGDGTRLSIL.

This chain joins TRBV7-9 and TRBJ1-1; a possible D gene is TRBD1 (6 bases). CDR1 SEHNR and CDR2 FQNEAQ come from the germline V gene (reference sequence). V gave up 4 bases and J gave up 4 bases, with 16 bases separating them. The CDR3 covers 15 residues. The CDR3 DNA reads as TGTGCCAGCAGCTCGAGGGGGGGCCCCTTCACTGAAGCTTTCTTT. Residues: CASSSRGGPFTEAFF.

In this sample, this clone turned up a few times. CDR3 in DNA: TGTGCCAGCAGCTTTTCGCCGAGTACCGGCTACACCTTC. It specifies CASSFSPSTGYTF. V gene TRBV5-5 combines with J gene TRBJ1-2; D remains unclear. Germline values: CDR1 SGHKS, CDR2 YYEKEE (reference sequence). The CDR3 is 13 residues long. Between the trimmed V and J ends, which lost 2 bases and 8 bases, there was a span of 13 bases.

This rearrangement joins TRBV10-3 to TRBJ1-2; 9 bases line up with TRBD1. Germline-derived CDR1 and CDR2 are ENHRY and SYGVKD. The ends lost 6 bases at V and 5 bases at J; junction bases unmatched: 7. CDR3 length: 14 residues. CDR3 DNA: TGTGCCATCAGCAGGGACAGGGTTTTATATGGCTACACCTTC. Amino acids: CAISRDRVLYGYTF.

This clone was detected only once. The gene calls are TRBV7-3 and TRBJ2-3, with D possibly being TRBD2 (5 bases). This CDR3 contains 16 residues. The germline gives CDR1 SGHTA, CDR2 FQGTGA. The germline V and J ends were trimmed by 1 base and 4 bases, with 15 bases remaining between them. CDR3 amino acids: CASSLKGGHSADTQYF. CDR3 bases: TGTGCCAGCAGCTTAAAAGGCGGGCACAGCGCAGATACGCAGTATTTT.

The chain carries TRBV5-4 and TRBJ1-4; no clear D gene. This CDR3 has 17 amino acids. V was cut by 3 bases and J by 3 bases, with 18 bases left in between. Germline lookup yields CDR1 SGHNT and CDR2 YYREEE (reference sequence). CDR3 nucleotide sequence: TGTGCCAGCAGCTCCCGCCGGTTGGGCGAAGCTAATGAAAAACTGTTTTTT. Protein product: CASSSRRLGEANEKLFF.

This clone has more than one count but fewer than ten. The gene calls are TRBV6-5 and TRBJ2-1; D ambiguous. The CDR3 loop spans 13 amino acids. In germline, CDR1 is MNHEY, CDR2 SVGAGI. V was trimmed by 4 bases and J by 5 bases, leaving 9 bases between them. CDR3 protein: CASSSIDNNEQFF. CDR3 in DNA: TGTGCCAGCAGTTCCATCGACAACAATGAGCAGTTCTTC.

The chain joins TRBV5-6 to TRBJ2-5; 10 bases are shared with TRBD1. The CDR3 length is 16 residues. Germline CDR1 SGHDT, CDR2 YYEEEE. With V trimmed by 4 bases and J by 5 bases, 11 bases remained unmatched. The CDR3 DNA reads TGTGCCAGCAGCATAATATCCGGGACAGGGGACGAGACCCAGTACTTC. It specifies CASSIISGTGDETQYF.

The chain employs TRBV30 and TRBJ2-6, with D hard to call. The CDR3 consists of 16 residues. Germline CDR1 GTSNPN, CDR2 SVGIG (reference sequence). V was trimmed by 2 bases and J by 0 bases, leaving 11 bases between them. The DNA of the CDR3 is TGTGCCTGGAGTATCTCCCTCGGCTCTGGGGCCAACGTCCTGACTTTC. Translation gives CAWSISLGSGANVLTF.